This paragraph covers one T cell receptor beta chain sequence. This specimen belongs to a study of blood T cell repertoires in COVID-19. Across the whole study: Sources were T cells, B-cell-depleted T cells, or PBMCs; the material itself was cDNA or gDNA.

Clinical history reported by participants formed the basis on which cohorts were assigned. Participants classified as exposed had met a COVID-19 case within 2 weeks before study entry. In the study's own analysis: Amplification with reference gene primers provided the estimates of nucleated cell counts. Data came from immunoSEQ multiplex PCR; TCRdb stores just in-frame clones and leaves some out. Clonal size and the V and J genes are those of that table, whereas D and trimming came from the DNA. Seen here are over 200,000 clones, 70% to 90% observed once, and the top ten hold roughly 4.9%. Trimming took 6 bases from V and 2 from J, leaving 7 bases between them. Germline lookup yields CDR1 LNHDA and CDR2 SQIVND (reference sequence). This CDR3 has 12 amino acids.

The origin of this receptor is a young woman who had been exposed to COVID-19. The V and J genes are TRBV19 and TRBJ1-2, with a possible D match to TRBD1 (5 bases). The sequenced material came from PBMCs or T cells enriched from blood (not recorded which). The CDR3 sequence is CASSNRNYGYTF. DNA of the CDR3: TGTGCCAGTAGCAACAGGAACTATGGCTACACCTTC.